The 11 T cell receptor beta chains below all came from one sample that was sequenced in a study of shared clonotypes between healthy human individuals. Sequenced by immunoSEQ multiplex PCR; TCRdb stores in-frame clones only, minus some. The sample shows around 500,000 clones, about 85% of them seen only once. Specimen: PBMCs. The receptors here all came from a middle-aged woman in good health. Some clones in this sample may be carry-over from other donors' samples.

The chain links TRBV14 to TRBJ2-7, with D possibly being TRBD2 (6 bases). The CDR3 is 12 amino acids. Per germline, CDR1 SGHDN and CDR2 FVKESK. Trimming stripped 1 base from V and 9 bases from J, with 10 bases between. The CDR3 DNA reads as TGTGCCAGCAGCCAAGGGGGGAGGTGGCAGTACTTC. It translates to CASSQGGRWQYF.

Points on this clone: A far larger clone differs by one base, so this is likely a read error. Because the CDR3 is missing its conserved closing phenylalanine or tryptophan, this is likely a read error. Other DNA sequences in the same sample also yield this CDR3. The rearrangement joins TRBV29-1 to TRBJ1-2; the D gene is possibly TRBD1 (6 bases). The germline V gene encodes CDR1 SQVTM and CDR2 ANQGSEA. V lost 6 bases, J lost 5 bases, and 13 bases lay in between. This CDR3 contains 12 residues. CDR3 amino acids: CSVTGTTYGYTL. CDR3 DNA sequence: TGCAGCGTGACCGGGACAACTTATGGCTACACCTTA.

The genes are TRBV7-8 and TRBJ2-4; the D gene is possibly TRBD1 (5 bases). Germline CDR1 and CDR2: SGHVS and FQNEAQ. Trimming shortened V by 1 base and J by 4 bases, and 17 bases separated the two germline ends. The CDR3 totals 17 residues. The CDR3 sequence is CASSLGPRTTQKNIQYF. CDR3 nucleotides: TGTGCCAGCAGCTTAGGCCCGAGGACAACCCAGAAAAACATTCAGTACTTC.

This rearrangement joins TRBV30 to TRBJ2-2, with D perhaps matching TRBD1 (6 bases). The CDR3 length is 14 residues. Germline V gives CDR1 GTSNPN, CDR2 SVGIG (reference sequence). V was trimmed by 0 bases and J by 4 bases, leaving 9 bases between them. CDR3 bases: TGTGCCTGGAGTGTCGTAGGGGGCACCGGGGAGCTGTTTTTT. Amino acids: CAWSVVGGTGELFF.

The table lists this clone with a few counts. The chain joins TRBV6-1 to TRBJ2-7, with D hard to call. The V gene's germline CDR1 is MNHNS and CDR2 SASEGT. The V and J ends lost 2 bases and 5 bases respectively, with 10 bases between them. The CDR3 has 13 amino acids. The CDR3 nucleotides are TGTGCCAGCAGTGAATCTGACGGCCACGAGCAGTACTTC. It codes for CASSESDGHEQYF.

The chain is built from TRBV30 and TRBJ1-6; TRBD1 matches 9 bases. Germline trimming cut 5 bases from V and 8 bases from J; bases unmatched to any gene: 10. This CDR3 has 15 residues. Germline V gene data show CDR1 as GTSNPN and CDR2 as SVGIG (reference sequence). The CDR3 nucleotides are TGTGCCTGGGAGGACAGGGGAGGAGCGGATTCACCCCTCCACTTT. Translating gives CAWEDRGGADSPLHF. Full variable domain (rest looked up from reference TRBV30 and TRBJ1-6): SQTIHQWPATLVQPVGSPLSLECTVEGTSNPNLYWYRQAAGRGLQLLFYSVGIGQISSEVPQNLSASRPQDRQFILSSKKLLLSDSGFYLCAWEDRGGADSPLHFGNGTRLTVT.

The J gene is TRBJ2-5, the V gene TRBV5-6; D perhaps matches TRBD2 (6 bases). Germline V gene lookup returns CDR1 SGHDT and CDR2 YYEEEE. V lost 0 bases, J lost 5 bases, and 17 bases lay in between. The CDR3 consists of 16 residues. The chain's CDR3 is CASSLVTGAVGETQYF. The CDR3, as DNA: TGTGCCAGCAGCTTGGTTACGGGAGCGGTCGGGGAGACCCAGTACTTC.

The chain recombines TRBV7-3 with TRBJ2-2; D might be TRBD1 (6 bases). The CDR3 runs to 15 residues. The V and J ends lost 5 bases and 5 bases respectively, with 15 bases between them. Germline assignment: CDR1 SGHTA and CDR2 FQGTGA. The CDR3 protein is CASSLQQGGTGELFF. The CDR3 region has the DNA TGTGCCAGCAGCCTACAACAGGGCGGAACCGGGGAGCTGTTTTTT.

The chain couples TRBV5-1 to TRBJ1-2, with D perhaps TRBD1 (6 bases). This CDR3 comprises 13 residues. Per germline, CDR1 SGHRS and CDR2 YFSETQ. V lost 0 bases, J lost 8 bases, and 11 bases lay in between. Here the CDR3 DNA reads TGCGCCAGCAGCTTGGACAGGGATTGGGGCTACACCTTC. Its translation is CASSLDRDWGYTF.

The V gene is TRBV28, the J gene TRBJ2-7; 8 nucleotides agree with TRBD2. CDR3 length: 13 amino acids. Trimming cost V 7 bases and J 4 bases; bases outside gene matches: 6. Germline CDR1 is MDHEN and CDR2 is SYDVKM. CDR3 residues: CASTLSSGYEQYF. The CDR3 region has the DNA TGTGCCAGCACCCTCTCTAGCGGGTACGAGCAGTACTTC.

This chain links TRBV27 with TRBJ2-1, with 9 bases lining up with TRBD2. V gave up 2 bases and J gave up 3 bases; unmatched junction bases: 14. Germline CDR1 reads MNHEY; CDR2 reads SMNVEV (reference sequence). The length of the CDR3 is 19 residues. The CDR3 region is CASSLTPGGSGRYYNEQFF. The DNA for the CDR3 is TGTGCCAGCAGTTTAACTCCAGGTGGCAGCGGGAGGTACTACAATGAGCAGTTCTTC.